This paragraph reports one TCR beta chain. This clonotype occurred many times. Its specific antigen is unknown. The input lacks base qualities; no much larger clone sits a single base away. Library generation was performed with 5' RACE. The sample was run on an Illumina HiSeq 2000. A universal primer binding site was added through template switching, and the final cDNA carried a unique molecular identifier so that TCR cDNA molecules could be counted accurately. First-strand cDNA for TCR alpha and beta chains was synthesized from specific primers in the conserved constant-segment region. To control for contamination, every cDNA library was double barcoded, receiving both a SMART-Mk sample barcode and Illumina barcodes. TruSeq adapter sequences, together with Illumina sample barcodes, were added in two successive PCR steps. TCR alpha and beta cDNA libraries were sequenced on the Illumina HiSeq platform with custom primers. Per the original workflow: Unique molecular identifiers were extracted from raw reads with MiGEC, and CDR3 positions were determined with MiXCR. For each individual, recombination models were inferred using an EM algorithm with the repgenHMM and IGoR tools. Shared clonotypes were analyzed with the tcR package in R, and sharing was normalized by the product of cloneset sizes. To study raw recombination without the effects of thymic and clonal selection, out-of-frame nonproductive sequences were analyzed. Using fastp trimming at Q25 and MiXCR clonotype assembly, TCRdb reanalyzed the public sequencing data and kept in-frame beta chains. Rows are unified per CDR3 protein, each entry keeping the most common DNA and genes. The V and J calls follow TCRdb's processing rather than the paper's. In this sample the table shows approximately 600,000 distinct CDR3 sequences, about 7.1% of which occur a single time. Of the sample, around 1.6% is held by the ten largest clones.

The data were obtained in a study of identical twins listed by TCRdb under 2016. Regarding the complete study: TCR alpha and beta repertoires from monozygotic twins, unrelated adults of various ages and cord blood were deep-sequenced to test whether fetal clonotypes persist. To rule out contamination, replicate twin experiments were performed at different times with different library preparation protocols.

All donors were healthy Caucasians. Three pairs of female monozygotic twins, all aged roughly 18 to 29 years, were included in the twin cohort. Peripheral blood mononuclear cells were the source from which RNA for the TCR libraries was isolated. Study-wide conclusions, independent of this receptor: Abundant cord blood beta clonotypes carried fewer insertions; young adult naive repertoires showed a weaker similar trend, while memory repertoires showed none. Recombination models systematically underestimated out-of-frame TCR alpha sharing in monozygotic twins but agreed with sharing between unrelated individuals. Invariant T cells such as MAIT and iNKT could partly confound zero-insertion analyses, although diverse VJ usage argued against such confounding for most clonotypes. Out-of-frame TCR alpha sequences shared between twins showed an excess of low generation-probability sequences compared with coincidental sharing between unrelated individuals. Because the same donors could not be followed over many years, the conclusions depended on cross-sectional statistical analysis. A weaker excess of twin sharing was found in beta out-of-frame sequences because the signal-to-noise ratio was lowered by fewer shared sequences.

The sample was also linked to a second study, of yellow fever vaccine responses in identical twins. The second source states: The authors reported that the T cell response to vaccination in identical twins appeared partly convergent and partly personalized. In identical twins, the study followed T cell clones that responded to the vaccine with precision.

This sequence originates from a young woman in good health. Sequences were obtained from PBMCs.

The CDR3 is CASSFPGLNEQFF. The DNA sequence is given as TGTGCCAGCAGCTTTCCCGGACTTAATGAGCAGTTCTTC. This chain is built from TRBV11-2 and TRBJ2-1, and perhaps TRBD2 as D gene, on 5 matching bases. The germline V gene sets CDR1 to SGHAT and CDR2 to FQNNGV. The germline ends are 10 bases apart after V is trimmed by 3 bases and J by 7 bases. The CDR3 starts with the cysteine, ends with the phenylalanine, and has 13 residues. Only the CDR3 portion is preserved as DNA: 39 bases, with reading frame beginning at the first base.